This TCR beta chain was recorded in a study of T cells in Graves' hyperthyroidism and ophthalmopathy. Findings of the study overall: In the analysis, a 13 V-J model separated ophthalmopathy from stable hyperthyroidism. Blood also carried most thyroid clonotypes expanded above 0.001.

CDR1 MDHEN and CDR2 SYDVKM come from the germline V gene. The V end lost 3 bases, the J end lost 2 bases, and 18 bases lay between the germline ends. The CDR3 sequence is 17 residues long. Amplification targeted TCR beta CDR3 regions from RNA transcripts. HTBI primers drove first-round RT-PCR of the TCR CDR3. Using its own MiXCR run on the multiplex PCR reads, TCRdb lists one record per CDR3 protein. The sample contains some 690,000 distinct CDR3 sequences, about 18% of which appear only once. This clonotype was detected ten times or more. Its specificity is unknown. Hyperthyroidism of Graves' type that showed no ophthalmopathy progression within 18 months was stable.

J is TRBJ2-3 and V is TRBV28, with D perhaps matching TRBD1 or TRBD2 (5 bases each). The sequence came from a man in his forties or fifties with Graves' hyperthyroidism. Sequences were obtained from blood. This CDR3 reads CASSFGVVRGPTDTQYF. The CDR3 region has the DNA TGTGCCAGCAGTTTCGGGGTGGTACGGGGCCCCACAGATACGCAGTATTTT.